One and the same sample provided the 31 T cell receptor beta chains below, sequenced in a study of identical twins. In TCRdb, the 5' RACE reads were re-called with MiXCR into one record per CDR3 protein. Of fewer than 550,000 distinct CDR3 sequences in the sample, roughly an eighth are singletons; the top ten hold about 0.97%. The data also belong to a second study, concerning yellow fever vaccine responses in identical twins.

The sample consisted of CD4+ T cells sorted from blood. The receptors come from a woman aged 18-30 years in good health.

This clonotype was seen only a few times. V is TRBV12-3 or TRBV12-4 and J is TRBJ2-3; 8 nucleotides align to TRBD2. The CDR3 loop spans 16 amino acids. With V trimmed by 3 bases and J by 0 bases, 5 bases remained unmatched. CDR3: CASSFPSGRSTDTQYF. CDR3 coding DNA: TGTGCCAGCAGTTTCCCCAGCGGGAGAAGCACAGATACGCAGTATTTT.

This clonotype showed up just a few times. This sequence joins TRBV6-5 and TRBJ2-7; D assignment may be TRBD1 or TRBD2 (7 bases each). The V end was cut by 4 bases, the J end by 11 bases, with 24 bases between. The germline V gene has CDR1 MNHEY and CDR2 SVGAGI. CDR3 size: 15 residues. CDR3 DNA sequence: TGTGCCAGCAGTTTAACAAACAGGGGCCACGGGGGGAAGTACTTC. Amino acid sequence: CASSLTNRGHGGKYF.

This clonotype was counted only a few times. This chain links TRBV7-9 with TRBJ2-1; TRBD1 might be the D (6 bases). Germline V lookup: CDR1 SEHNR, CDR2 FQNEAQ (reference sequence). This CDR3 region has 14 residues. Trimming shortened V by 5 bases and J by 5 bases, and 13 bases separated the two germline ends. The CDR3 DNA is TGTGCCAGCAGCGATCAAACAGGGCACAATGAGCAGTTCTTC. It encodes CASSDQTGHNEQFF.

The chain uses TRBV11-2 and TRBJ2-2; D is possibly TRBD2 (5 bases). The CDR3 runs to 14 residues. The germline V gene has CDR1 SGHAT and CDR2 FQNNGV. Trimming cost V 2 bases and J 4 bases, with 8 bases left between them. CDR3 in amino acids: CASSLLASTGELFF. CDR3 in DNA: TGTGCCAGCAGCTTACTAGCTAGCACCGGGGAGCTGTTTTTT.

The V gene is TRBV10-3, the J gene TRBJ2-7; D possibly corresponds to TRBD2 (7 bases). CDR1 and CDR2 from the germline V gene are ENHRY and SYGVKD. This CDR3 contains 16 residues. Trimming took off 4 bases at V and 5 bases at J, with 21 bases between the two ends. The CDR3 loop reads CAISGGGEDSVNEQYF. CDR3 bases: TGTGCCATCAGTGGAGGGGGGGAGGACTCGGTGAACGAGCAGTACTTC.

For the CDR3, the DNA is TGCAGTGCTAGAAAAGGGATTACCACAGATACGCAGTATTTT. This codes for CSARKGITTDTQYF. This chain joins TRBV20-1 and TRBJ2-3; D gene ambiguous. The germline CDR1 and CDR2 sequences are DFQATT and SNEGSKA (reference sequence). The length of the CDR3 is 14 residues. V lost 2 bases and J lost 2, with 11 bases in between.

This clonotype was counted a few times. The rearrangement uses TRBV6-1 and TRBJ2-1; 9 bases agree with TRBD2. There are 14 residues in the CDR3. V shed 7 bases, J shed 5 bases, and the junction held 6 bases outside the gene matches. Germline V lookup: CDR1 MNHNS, CDR2 SASEGT. The CDR3 here is CASTGGRADNEQFF. The DNA for the CDR3 is TGTGCCAGCACAGGCGGGAGGGCCGACAATGAGCAGTTCTTC.

There are a few counts of this clonotype. The genes are TRBV28 and TRBJ2-5, with D perhaps given as TRBD1 or TRBD2 (6 bases each). CDR3 length equals 15 residues. V lost 2 bases to trimming and J lost 2 bases, with 12 bases between them. Germline lookup yields CDR1 MDHEN and CDR2 SYDVKM. The CDR3 loop is CASSLGGQGQETQYF. Here the CDR3 DNA reads TGTGCCAGCAGTTTAGGAGGGCAGGGGCAAGAGACCCAGTACTTC. The full variable domain, its missing parts supplied by reference TRBV28 and TRBJ2-5, is DVKVTQSSRYLVKRTGEKVFLECVQDMDHENMFWYRQDPGLGLRLIYFSYDVKMKEKGDIPEGYSVSREKKERFSLILESASTNQTSMYLCASSLGGQGQETQYFGPGTRLLVL.

The sample holds a few counts of this clonotype. V and J are TRBV2 and TRBJ2-1, with 7 positions matching TRBD2. The CDR3 totals 15 residues. The germline V gene encodes CDR1 SNHLY and CDR2 FYNNEI. V lost 4 bases and J lost 6; bases outside the gene matches: 9. CDR3 region: CASSAVAGLFNEQFF. The CDR3 nucleotides are TGTGCCAGCAGTGCCGTAGCGGGTCTCTTCAATGAGCAGTTCTTC.

This clonotype was picked up a small number of times. This chain connects TRBV7-9 to TRBJ2-3; D unclear. Germline V gene sequence: CDR1 SEHNR, CDR2 FQNEAQ (reference sequence). V dropped 4 bases and J dropped 0 bases, with 11 bases sitting between them. The CDR3 contains 15 residues. The CDR3 sequence: CASSSTISSTDTQYF. The CDR3 region has the DNA TGTGCCAGCAGCTCAACTATCTCTAGCACAGATACGCAGTATTTT. Full variable domain (remainder filled in from reference TRBV7-9 and TRBJ2-3): DTGVSQNPRHKITKRGQNVTFRCDPISEHNRLYWYRQTLGQGPEFLTYFQNEAQLEKSRLLSDRFSAERPKGSFSTLEIQRTEQGDSAMYLCASSSTISSTDTQYFGPGTRLTVL.

This clonotype was picked up a small number of times. The chain carries TRBV2 and TRBJ1-2; 11 nucleotides match TRBD1. Germline lookup yields CDR1 SNHLY and CDR2 FYNNEI. J lost 3 bases, V lost 4 bases, and 1 base had no gene match. This CDR3 comprises 14 residues. The CDR3 DNA follows: TGTGCCAGCAGTGGGGGACAGGGGGACTATGGCTACACCTTC. Its translation: CASSGGQGDYGYTF.

The J gene is TRBJ2-7, the V gene TRBV28; tentatively, D is TRBD1 (6 bases). Germline V gene lookup returns CDR1 MDHEN and CDR2 SYDVKM. This CDR3 spans 17 amino acids. V was trimmed by 4 bases and J by 3 bases, leaving 22 bases between them. The CDR3 DNA is TGTGCCAGCAGTTCACCCCGGGACACCCGTGTAGTCTACGAGCAGTACTTC. Its protein is CASSSPRDTRVVYEQYF.

This clonotype has only a few counts. J is TRBJ2-2 and V is TRBV29-1; no clear D gene. Germline CDR1 is SQVTM and CDR2 is ANQGSEA. The length of the CDR3 is 12 residues. Trimming removed 8 bases at V and 5 bases at J, with 12 bases between. The CDR3 loop reads CSSRFSTGELFF. The CDR3 DNA is TGCAGCTCCCGATTTTCAACCGGGGAGCTGTTTTTT.

This chain connects TRBV20-1 to TRBJ1-4; D unclear. CDR3 length equals 15 residues. CDR1 is DFQATT and CDR2 is SNEGSKA in the germline V gene (reference sequence). The ends were cut back, 3 bases at V and 0 bases at J, with 11 bases in the middle. CDR3 sequence (DNA): TGCAGTGCTAGGGGTGGCACAGCAACTAATGAAAAACTGTTTTTT. Translation: CSARGGTATNEKLFF.

The chain combines TRBV20-1 with TRBJ2-5, with TRBD1 matching over 9 bases. J gave up 3 bases and V 3 bases, and 5 bases lay outside the gene matches. This CDR3 contains 14 residues. CDR1 is DFQATT and CDR2 is SNEGSKA in the germline V gene (reference sequence). Here the CDR3 reads CSASPRTGEETQYF. The CDR3 DNA follows: TGCAGTGCTAGCCCGAGGACAGGGGAAGAGACCCAGTACTTC.

The genes are TRBV29-1 and TRBJ2-3; TRBD2 might be the D (5 bases). Trimming removed 3 bases at V and 5 bases at J, with 12 bases between. The CDR3 is 13 amino acids. CDR1 is SQVTM, CDR2 ANQGSEA, per germline. The chain's CDR3 is CSVEYPGIDTQYF. DNA for the CDR3: TGCAGCGTTGAGTATCCGGGGATAGATACGCAGTATTTT.

The genes are TRBV5-6 and TRBJ2-1; 9 positions match TRBD2. V shed 4 bases, J shed 8 bases, and the junction held 7 bases outside the gene matches. Germline CDR1 reads SGHDT; CDR2 reads YYEEEE. This CDR3 spans 14 amino acids. In DNA form, the CDR3 reads TGTGCCAGCAGCGAGGGACTAGCAGGCTATGAGCAGTTCTTC. Protein: CASSEGLAGYEQFF.

This clonotype came up once. CDR3 protein: CASSQGRGGTGELFF. In nucleotides, the CDR3 is TGCGCCAGCAGCCAAGGCAGGGGAGGCACCGGGGAGCTGTTTTTT. This chain connects TRBV4-3 to TRBJ2-2; D assignment may be TRBD1 or TRBD2 (6 bases each). This CDR3 is built from 15 residues. Germline assignment: CDR1 LGHNA and CDR2 YSLEER. Trimming stripped 1 base from V and 4 bases from J, with 10 bases between.

The chain carries TRBV7-2 and TRBJ2-3; unclear D gene. Trimming cost V 1 base and J 2 bases, with 13 bases left between them. CDR3 size: 16 residues. From germline, CDR1 is SGHTA and CDR2 FQGNSA. The CDR3 region has the DNA TGTGCCAGCAGCTTAGGACTCCTTGGGAACACAGATACGCAGTATTTT. Its translation: CASSLGLLGNTDTQYF.

This clonotype was observed a handful of times. The chain joins TRBV5-1 to TRBJ2-5; D remains ambiguous. Trimming pared 0 bases from V and 1 base from J, leaving 7 bases between. Germline loops: CDR1 SGHRS, CDR2 YFSETQ. There are 14 residues in the CDR3. The DNA for the CDR3 is TGCGCCAGCAGCTTGGAACCAGGCCAAGAGACCCAGTACTTC. It translates to CASSLEPGQETQYF.

The chain combines TRBV4-1 with TRBJ2-1; the D is unclear. The CDR3 contains 12 residues. V lost 0 bases to trimming and J lost 8 bases, with 5 bases between them. Germline CDR1 reads MGHRA; CDR2 reads YSYEKL. The CDR3 DNA reads TGCGCCAGCAGCCAAGATACCGATGAGCAGTTCTTC. Protein product: CASSQDTDEQFF.

This clonotype was counted a few times. The rearrangement links TRBV3-1 to TRBJ2-4; the D is unclear. Germline V lookup: CDR1 LGHDT, CDR2 YNNKEL (reference sequence). The V end was cut by 0 bases, the J end by 5 bases, with 11 bases between. This CDR3 contains 15 residues. This CDR3 is CASSQDSVLENIQYF. CDR3 DNA sequence: TGTGCCAGCAGCCAAGATTCGGTTTTGGAAAACATTCAGTACTTC.

The chain uses TRBV29-1 and TRBJ2-5, with D tentatively TRBD1 (6 bases). V gave up 2 bases and J gave up 4 bases, with 17 bases separating them. The CDR3 is 15 residues long. The germline gives CDR1 SQVTM, CDR2 ANQGSEA. The CDR3 DNA sequence: TGCAGCGTTGAACCGCGTGGGGGCCGGGGAGAGACCCAGTACTTC. Encoded protein: CSVEPRGGRGETQYF.

This clonotype was seen more than once but under ten times. DNA of the CDR3: TGTGCCGGAGGCCGGGAGGGGAAACCCGGGGAGCTGTTTTTT. Protein: CAGGREGKPGELFF. The rearrangement joins TRBV7-9 to TRBJ2-2, with 8 bases lining up with TRBD2. This CDR3 region has 14 residues. With V trimmed by 11 bases and J by 6 bases, 11 bases remained unmatched. CDR1 is SEHNR and CDR2 is FQNEAQ in the germline V gene (reference sequence).

This sequence joins TRBV23-1 and TRBJ2-7, with D maybe TRBD1 (6 bases). TRBV23-1 is marked as an open reading frame, function uncertain. The CDR3 totals 14 residues. Deletions cut 4 bases from V and 2 bases from J, with 12 bases between. CDR3 residues: CASSRTQGAYEQYF. CDR3 in DNA: TGCGCCAGCAGTCGCACACAGGGCGCCTACGAGCAGTACTTC.

This chain links TRBV3-1 with TRBJ2-1; 7 bases line up with TRBD2. This CDR3 region has 15 residues. In germline, CDR1 is LGHDT, CDR2 YNNKEL (reference sequence). Unmatched junction bases numbered 7, after V lost 4 bases and J lost 4 bases. The CDR3 nucleotides read TGTGCCAGCAGCCGTCAGGCCGGGGGGTACAATGAGCAGTTCTTC. Amino acid sequence: CASSRQAGGYNEQFF.

This clonotype was observed many times. The rearrangement links TRBV6-1 to TRBJ2-5; perhaps D is TRBD1 or TRBD2 (5 bases each). Germline CDR1 is MNHNS and CDR2 is SASEGT. V was pared by 6 bases and J by 4 bases, with 24 bases between. CDR3 size: 17 residues. The CDR3 nucleotides read TGTGCCAGCAGGTCACAGACCCTAGCTTTGGGGCGAGAGACCCAGTACTTC. Protein: CASRSQTLALGRETQYF.

V usage is TRBV2 and J usage is TRBJ2-7; D not resolved. V shed 4 bases and J shed 2 bases, with 12 bases lying between them. This CDR3 has 14 amino acids. Germline CDR1 is SNHLY and CDR2 is FYNNEI. The CDR3 region has the DNA TGTGCCAGCAGTGTGCTGGACGCTGCCTACGAGCAGTACTTC. This sequence encodes CASSVLDAAYEQYF.

The sample holds a few counts of this clonotype. This chain uses TRBV20-1 with TRBJ2-3; weak D call: TRBD2 (5 bases). The V end lost 6 bases, the J end lost 2 bases, and 9 bases lay between the germline ends. Germline CDR1 and CDR2: DFQATT and SNEGSKA (reference sequence). This CDR3 is built from 12 residues. The CDR3 region has the DNA TGCAGTGCAAACCGGGACACAGATACGCAGTATTTT. The encoded protein is CSANRDTDTQYF.

This clonotype came up a few times. This chain uses TRBV11-2 with TRBJ1-1, with 9 bases matching TRBD1. Germline-derived CDR1 and CDR2 are SGHAT and FQNNGV. The ends lost 5 bases at V and 1 base at J; junction bases unmatched: 11. The CDR3 consists of 17 residues. CDR3 DNA sequence: TGTGCCAGCAGCCCGCGGACAGGGGTGTTGGCGAACACTGAAGCTTTCTTT. As protein: CASSPRTGVLANTEAFF.

The chain recombines TRBV3-1 with TRBJ2-5; tentatively, D is TRBD1 or TRBD2 (5 bases each). Trimming stripped 4 bases from V and 7 bases from J, with 16 bases between. The CDR3 extends over 14 amino acids. Germline lookup yields CDR1 LGHDT and CDR2 YNNKEL (reference sequence). The CDR3 DNA follows: TGTGCCAGCAGCCTAGAGGGGCCCAAGCGGACCCAGTACTTC. This sequence encodes CASSLEGPKRTQYF.